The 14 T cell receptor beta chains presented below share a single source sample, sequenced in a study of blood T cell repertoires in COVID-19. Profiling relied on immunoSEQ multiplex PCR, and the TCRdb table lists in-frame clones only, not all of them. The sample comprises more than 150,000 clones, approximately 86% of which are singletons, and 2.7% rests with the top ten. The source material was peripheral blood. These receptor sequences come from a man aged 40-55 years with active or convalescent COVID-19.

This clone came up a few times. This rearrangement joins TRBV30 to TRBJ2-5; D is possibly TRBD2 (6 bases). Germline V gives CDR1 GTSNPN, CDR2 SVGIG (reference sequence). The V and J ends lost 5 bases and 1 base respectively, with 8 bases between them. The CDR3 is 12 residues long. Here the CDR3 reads CAWSGLQETQYF. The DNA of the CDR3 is TGTGCCTGGTCGGGACTCCAAGAGACCCAGTACTTC.

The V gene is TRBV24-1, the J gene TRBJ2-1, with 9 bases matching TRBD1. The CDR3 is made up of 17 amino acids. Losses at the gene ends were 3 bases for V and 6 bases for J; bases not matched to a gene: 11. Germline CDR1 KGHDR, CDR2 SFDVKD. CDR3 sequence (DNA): TGTGCCACCAGTGATCCCGGTCAAGGGACAGGGTCCAATGAGCAGTTCTTC. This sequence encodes CATSDPGQGTGSNEQFF.

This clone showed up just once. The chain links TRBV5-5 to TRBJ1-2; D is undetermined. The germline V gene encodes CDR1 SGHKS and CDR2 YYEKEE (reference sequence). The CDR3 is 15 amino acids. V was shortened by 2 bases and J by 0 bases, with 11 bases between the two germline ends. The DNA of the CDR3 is TGTGCCAGCAGCTTTCAGGCCCCTGCTAACTATGGCTACACCTTC. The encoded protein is CASSFQAPANYGYTF. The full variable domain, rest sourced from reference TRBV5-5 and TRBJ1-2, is DAGVTQSPTHLIKTRGQQVTLRCSPISGHKSVSWYQQVLGQGPQFIFQYYEKEERGRGNFPDRFSARQFPNYSSELNVNALLLGDSALYLCASSFQAPANYGYTFGSGTRLTVV.

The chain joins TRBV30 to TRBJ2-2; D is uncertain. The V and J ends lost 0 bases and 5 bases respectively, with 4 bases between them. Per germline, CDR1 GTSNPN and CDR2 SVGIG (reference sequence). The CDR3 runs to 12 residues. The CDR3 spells CAWSVLTGELFF. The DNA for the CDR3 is TGTGCCTGGAGTGTACTTACCGGGGAGCTGTTTTTT.

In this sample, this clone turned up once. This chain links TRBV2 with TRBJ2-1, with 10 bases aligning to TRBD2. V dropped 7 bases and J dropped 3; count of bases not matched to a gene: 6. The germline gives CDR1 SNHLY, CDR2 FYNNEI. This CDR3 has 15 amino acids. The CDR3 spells CASTLSGGGYNEQFF. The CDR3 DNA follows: TGTGCCAGCACCTTGAGCGGGGGGGGCTACAATGAGCAGTTCTTC. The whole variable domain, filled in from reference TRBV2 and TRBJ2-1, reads EPEVTQTPSHQVTQMGQEVILRCVPISNHLYFYWYRQILGQKVEFLVSFYNNEISEKSEIFDDQFSVERPDGSNFTLKIRSTKLEDSAMYFCASTLSGGGYNEQFFGPGTRLTVL.

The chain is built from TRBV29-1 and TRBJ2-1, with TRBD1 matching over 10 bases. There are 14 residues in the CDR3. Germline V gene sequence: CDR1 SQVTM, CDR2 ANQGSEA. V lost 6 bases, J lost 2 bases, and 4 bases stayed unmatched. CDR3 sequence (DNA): TGCAGCGTCACCGGGACAGGGGCCTACAATGAGCAGTTCTTC. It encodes CSVTGTGAYNEQFF.

The CDR3 sequence is CASSELGRQPQHF. The CDR3 nucleotides are TGTGCCAGCAGTGAACTGGGGCGCCAGCCCCAGCATTTT. This chain connects TRBV6-1 to TRBJ1-5, with a tentative D call TRBD1 (5 bases). Trimming took 2 bases from V and 7 from J, leaving 9 bases between them. This CDR3 is built from 13 residues. Per germline, CDR1 MNHNS and CDR2 SASEGT.

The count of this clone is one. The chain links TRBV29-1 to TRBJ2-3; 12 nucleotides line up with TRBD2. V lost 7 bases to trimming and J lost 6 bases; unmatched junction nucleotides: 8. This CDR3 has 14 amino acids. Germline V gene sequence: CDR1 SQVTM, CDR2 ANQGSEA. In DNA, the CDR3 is TGCAGCGAGCTAGCGGGGGGGAGGAGCGATACGCAGTATTTT. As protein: CSELAGGRSDTQYF.

This chain's CDR3 is CASSLAQGNQPQHF. The CDR3 DNA reads TGTGCCAGCAGCCTCGCTCAGGGCAATCAGCCCCAGCATTTT. V and J are TRBV28 and TRBJ1-5; D is unresolved. This CDR3 region has 14 residues. Germline-derived CDR1 and CDR2 are MDHEN and SYDVKM. V dropped 6 bases and J dropped 2 bases, with 11 bases sitting between them.

CDR3 DNA sequence: TGTGCCACCAGCAGAGGAGGGGCAGGGGTGGGTGAAAAACTGTTTTTT. Residues: CATSRGGAGVGEKLFF. The chain carries TRBV15 and TRBJ1-4; TRBD1 is a possible D gene (6 bases). Germline values: CDR1 LNHNV, CDR2 YYDKDF (reference sequence). V was pared by 1 base and J by 7 bases, with 16 bases between. The CDR3 has 16 residues.

CDR3 nucleotides: TGTGCCAGCAGTTTGAGCAATGAAGCTTTCTTT. It yields the protein CASSLSNEAFF. The V gene is TRBV12-3 or TRBV12-4, the J gene TRBJ1-1; D not certain. The V gene lost 3 bases and the J gene lost 7 bases, with 6 bases spanning the gap. The CDR3 sequence is 11 residues long.

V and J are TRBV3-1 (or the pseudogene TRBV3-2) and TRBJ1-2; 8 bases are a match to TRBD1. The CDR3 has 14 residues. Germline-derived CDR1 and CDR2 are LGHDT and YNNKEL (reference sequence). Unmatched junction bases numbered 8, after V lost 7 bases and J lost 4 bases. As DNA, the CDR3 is TGTGCCAGCACCCCCACAGGGGGGACCTATGGCTACACCTTC. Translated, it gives CASTPTGGTYGYTF.

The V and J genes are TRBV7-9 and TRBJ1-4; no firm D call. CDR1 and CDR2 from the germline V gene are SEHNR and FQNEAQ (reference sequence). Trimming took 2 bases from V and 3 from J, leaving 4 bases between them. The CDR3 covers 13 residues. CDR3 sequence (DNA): TGTGCCAGCAGCTTACAGGCTAATGAAAAACTGTTTTTT. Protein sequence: CASSLQANEKLFF.

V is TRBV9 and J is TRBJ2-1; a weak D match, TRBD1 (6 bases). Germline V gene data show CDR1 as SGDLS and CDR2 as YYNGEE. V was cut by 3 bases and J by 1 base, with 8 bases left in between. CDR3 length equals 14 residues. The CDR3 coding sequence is TGTGCCAGCAGCGGAGGGGGTTCCTACAATGAGCAGTTCTTC. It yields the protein CASSGGGSYNEQFF. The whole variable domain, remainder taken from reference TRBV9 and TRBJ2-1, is DSGVTQTPKHLITATGQRVTLRCSPRSGDLSVYWYQQSLDQGLQFLIQYYNGEERAKGNILERFSAQQFPDLHSELNLSSLELGDSALYFCASSGGGSYNEQFFGPGTRLTVL.